This TCR beta chain was profiled in a study of Graves' ophthalmopathy and Graves' hyperthyroidism. Overall study context: Investigators collected peripheral blood at initial diagnosis, before any treatment was given.

The CDR3 runs 15 residues. V lost 7 bases to trimming and J lost 4 bases; unmatched junction nucleotides: 12. From RNA, the CDR3 regions of TCR beta chains were amplified and sequenced. Second-round multiplex PCR came after first-round RT-PCR with HTBI primers. TCRdb recomputed calls from the multiplex PCR reads with MiXCR, one row per CDR3 protein. The sample gives under 250,000 distinct CDR3 sequences, approximately 29% of which show up once; approximately 9.1% is in the top ten. This clonotype has at least ten counts. The rearrangement joins TRBV12-3 or TRBV12-4 to TRBJ1-1; 7 positions match TRBD1. The receptor comes from a man aged 45-65 years with Graves' ophthalmopathy. The sample taken for sequencing was peripheral blood. The CDR3 protein is CASTPPGGWGTEAFF. The CDR3 nucleotides read TGTGCCAGCACCCCCCCAGGGGGATGGGGCACTGAAGCTTTCTTT.